These 9 T cell receptor beta chains were all obtained from the same sample, sequenced in a study of T cells in localized non-small cell lung cancer. Clones were sequenced by immunoSEQ multiplex PCR, and TCRdb holds only the in-frame ones, with some missing. The sample includes around 34,000 clones, 85% to 95% of them seen just once. This sample comprised peripheral blood, obtained before any cancer treatment. The receptors shown here come from a female donor of 60 years or more with stage I lung adenocarcinoma.

The chain has TRBV21-1 and TRBJ2-7. TRBV21-1 is designated a pseudogene. The CDR3 totals 12 residues. The DNA for the CDR3 is TGTGCCAGCAGCAATGGTGTCTACGAGCAGTACGTC. It codes for CASSNGVYEQYV.

V usage is TRBV6-4 and J usage is TRBJ1-1; D not resolved. The V gene lost 7 bases and the J gene lost 1 base, with 13 bases spanning the gap. The CDR3 runs 14 residues. Germline CDR1 reads MRHNA; CDR2 reads SNTAGT. CDR3 sequence reads: CASKDGNRNTEAFF. DNA of the CDR3: TGTGCCAGCAAAGACGGAAACAGGAACACTGAAGCTTTCTTT.

V and J are TRBV5-1 and TRBJ1-4; 7 bases match TRBD1. V lost 0 bases to trimming and J lost 5 bases; unmatched junction nucleotides: 7. Germline V lookup: CDR1 SGHRS, CDR2 YFSETQ. There are 16 residues in the CDR3. This chain's CDR3 is CASSLVEGAGNEKLFF. The DNA for the CDR3 is TGCGCCAGCAGCTTGGTGGAGGGGGCCGGGAATGAAAAACTGTTTTTT.

The chain has TRBV29-1 and TRBJ2-7; the match to TRBD2 covers 8 bases. The CDR3 is made up of 12 amino acids. V was clipped by 6 bases and J by 6 bases; unmatched bases: 7. CDR1 and CDR2 (germline): SQVTM, ANQGSEA. The CDR3 coding sequence is TGCAGCGTCCAAACGGGGGGGAGCGAGCAGTACGTC. Translation gives CSVQTGGSEQYV.

V gene TRBV2 combines with J gene TRBJ2-4; no clear D gene. This CDR3 region has 14 residues. V was shortened by 6 bases and J by 4 bases, with 13 bases between the two germline ends. The germline gives CDR1 SNHLY, CDR2 FYNNEI. This CDR3 reads CASSPGVSKNIQYF. In DNA, the CDR3 is TGTGCCAGCAGCCCCGGTGTCAGTAAAAACATTCAGTACTTC.

The rearrangement joins TRBV21-1 to TRBJ2-7; the D call TRBD2 from the table was never checked on the DNA. TRBV21-1 is a known pseudogene. The CDR3 contains 17 residues. The CDR3 DNA sequence: TGTGCCAGCAGCAAGGGCGAATACTGCGGGGACTCCTACGAGCAGTACGTC. This encodes CASSKGEYCGDSYEQYV.

This chain connects TRBV6-5 to TRBJ2-1; the match to TRBD2 covers 11 bases. CDR1 MNHEY and CDR2 SVGAGI come from the germline V gene. This CDR3 spans 15 amino acids. Trimming removed 3 bases from V and 9 bases from J; junction bases left unmatched: 7. The CDR3 DNA is TGTGCCAGCAGTTATCCGACTAGCGGGATAATTGAGCAGTTCTTC. Amino acids: CASSYPTSGIIEQFF.

This clone was detected a few times. This chain links TRBV21-1 with TRBJ1-5. TRBV21-1 is marked as a pseudogene. This CDR3 is 15 amino acids long. The CDR3 spells CASSNGVYSNQPQHF. The CDR3 region has the DNA TGTGCCAGCAGCAATGGGGTTTATAGCAATCAGCCCCAGCATTTT.

The rearrangement joins TRBV2 to TRBJ2-2; 7 positions agree with TRBD2. CDR1 is SNHLY, CDR2 FYNNEI, per germline. J lost 1 base, V lost 6 bases, and 8 bases had no gene match. This CDR3 contains 16 residues. This chain's CDR3 is CASRGPSGLNTGELFF. The CDR3 DNA is TGTGCCAGCAGGGGACCTAGCGGACTGAACACCGGGGAGCTGTTTTTT.